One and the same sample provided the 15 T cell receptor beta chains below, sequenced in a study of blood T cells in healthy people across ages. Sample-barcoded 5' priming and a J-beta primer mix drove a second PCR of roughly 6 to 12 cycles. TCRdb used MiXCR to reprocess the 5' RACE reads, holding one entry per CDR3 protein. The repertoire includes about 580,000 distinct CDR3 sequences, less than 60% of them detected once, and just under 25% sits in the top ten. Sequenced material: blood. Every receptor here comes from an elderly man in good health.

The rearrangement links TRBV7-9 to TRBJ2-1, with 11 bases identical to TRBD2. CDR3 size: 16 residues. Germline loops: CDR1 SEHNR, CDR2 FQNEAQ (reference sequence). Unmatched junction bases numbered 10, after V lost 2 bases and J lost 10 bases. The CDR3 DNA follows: TGTGCCAGCAGCTTAATAGCGGGGGGGTATGGAAAGGAGCAGTTCTTC. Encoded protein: CASSLIAGGYGKEQFF. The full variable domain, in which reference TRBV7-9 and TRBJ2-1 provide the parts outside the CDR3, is DTGVSQNPRHKITKRGQNVTFRCDPISEHNRLYWYRQTLGQGPEFLTYFQNEAQLEKSRLLSDRFSAERPKGSFSTLEIQRTEQGDSAMYLCASSLIAGGYGKEQFFGPGTRLTVL.

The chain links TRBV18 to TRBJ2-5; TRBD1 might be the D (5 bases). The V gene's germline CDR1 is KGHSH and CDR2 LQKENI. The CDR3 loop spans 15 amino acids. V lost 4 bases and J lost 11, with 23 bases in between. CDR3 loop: CASSLQGRVIDEQYF. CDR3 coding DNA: TGTGCCAGCTCACTTCAGGGTCGGGTGATCGATGAGCAGTACTTC.

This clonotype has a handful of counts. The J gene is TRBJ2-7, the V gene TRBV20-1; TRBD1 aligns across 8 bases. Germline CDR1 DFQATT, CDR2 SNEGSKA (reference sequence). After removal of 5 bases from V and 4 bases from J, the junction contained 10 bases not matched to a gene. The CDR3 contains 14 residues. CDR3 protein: CSAGLGQGAYEQYF. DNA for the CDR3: TGCAGTGCTGGGCTCGGTCAGGGGGCTTACGAGCAGTACTTC.

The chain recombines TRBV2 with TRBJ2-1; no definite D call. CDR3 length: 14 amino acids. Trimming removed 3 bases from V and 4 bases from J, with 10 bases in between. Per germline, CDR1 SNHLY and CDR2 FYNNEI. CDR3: CASSEGRIYNEQFF. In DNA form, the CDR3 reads TGTGCCAGCAGTGAGGGCCGGATATACAATGAGCAGTTCTTC.

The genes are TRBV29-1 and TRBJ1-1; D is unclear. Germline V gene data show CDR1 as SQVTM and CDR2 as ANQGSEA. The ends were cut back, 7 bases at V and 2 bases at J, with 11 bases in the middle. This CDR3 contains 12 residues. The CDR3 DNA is TGCAGCGCGGACGGACCAAACACTGAAGCTTTCTTT. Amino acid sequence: CSADGPNTEAFF.

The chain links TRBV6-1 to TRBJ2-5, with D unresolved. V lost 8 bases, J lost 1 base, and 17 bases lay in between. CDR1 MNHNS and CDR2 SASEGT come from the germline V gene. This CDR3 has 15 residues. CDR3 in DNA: TGTGCCAGCTCTTCCTACAGCGCCCCCCAAGAGACCCAGTACTTC. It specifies CASSSYSAPQETQYF.

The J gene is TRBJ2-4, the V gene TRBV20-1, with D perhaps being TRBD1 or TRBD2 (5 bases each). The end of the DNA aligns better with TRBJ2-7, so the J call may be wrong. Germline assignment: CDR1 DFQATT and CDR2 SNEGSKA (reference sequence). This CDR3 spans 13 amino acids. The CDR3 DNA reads TGCAGTGCCGTCCGGGACCTCTTAGGCGAGCAGTACTTC. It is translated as CSAVRDLLGEQYF.

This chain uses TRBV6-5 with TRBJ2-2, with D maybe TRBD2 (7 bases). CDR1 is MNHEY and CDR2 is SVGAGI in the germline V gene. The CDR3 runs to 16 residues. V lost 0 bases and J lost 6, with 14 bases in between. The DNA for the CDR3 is TGTGCCAGCAGTTACTCGGGGGGGCCTCTCTCCGGGGAGCTGTTTTTT. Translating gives CASSYSGGPLSGELFF.

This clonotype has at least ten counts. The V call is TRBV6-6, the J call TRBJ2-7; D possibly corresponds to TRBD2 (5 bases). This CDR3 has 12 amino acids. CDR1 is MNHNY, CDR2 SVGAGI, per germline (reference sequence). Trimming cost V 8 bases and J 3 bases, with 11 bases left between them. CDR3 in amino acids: CASGSFGYEQYF. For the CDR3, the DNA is TGTGCCAGCGGGAGTTTCGGCTACGAGCAGTACTTC.

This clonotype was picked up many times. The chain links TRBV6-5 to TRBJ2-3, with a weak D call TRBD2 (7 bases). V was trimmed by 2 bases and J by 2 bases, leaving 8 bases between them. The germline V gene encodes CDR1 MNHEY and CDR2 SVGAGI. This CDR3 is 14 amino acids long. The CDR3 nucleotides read TGTGCCAGCAGTTACGGGGGGGCCACAGATACGCAGTATTTT. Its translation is CASSYGGATDTQYF.

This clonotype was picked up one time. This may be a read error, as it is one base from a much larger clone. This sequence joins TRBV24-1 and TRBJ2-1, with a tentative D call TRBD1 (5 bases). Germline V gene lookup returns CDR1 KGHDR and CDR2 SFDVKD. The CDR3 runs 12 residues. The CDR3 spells CATSGGYNGQFF. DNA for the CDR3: TGTGCCACCAGTGGGGGCTACAATGGGCAGTTCTTC.

For the CDR3, the DNA is TGCAGCGTTTTACAGCCTTATGGACCATTTCCGTACGAGCAGTACTTC. This encodes CSVLQPYGPFPYEQYF. V usage is TRBV29-1 and J usage is TRBJ2-7; D unclear. Per the germline V gene, CDR1 is SQVTM and CDR2 is ANQGSEA. Trimming cost V 5 bases and J 4 bases, with 24 bases left between them. The CDR3 length is 16 residues.

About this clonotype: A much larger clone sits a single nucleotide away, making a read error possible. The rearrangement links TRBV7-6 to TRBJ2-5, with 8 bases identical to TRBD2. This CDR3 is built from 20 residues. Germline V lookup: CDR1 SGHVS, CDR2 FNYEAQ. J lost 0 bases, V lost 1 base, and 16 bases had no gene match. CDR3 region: CASSLEPVRTSRMYQETQYF. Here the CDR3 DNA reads TGTGCCAGCAGCTTAGAACCCGTGAGGACTAGCCGAATGTACCAAGAGACCCAGTACTTC.

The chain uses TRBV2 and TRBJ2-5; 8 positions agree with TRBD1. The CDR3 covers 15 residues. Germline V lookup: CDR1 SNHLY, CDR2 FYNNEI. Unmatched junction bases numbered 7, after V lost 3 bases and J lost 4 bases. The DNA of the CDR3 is TGTGCCAGCAGTGATAGCGCAGGGGGCGTAGAGACCCAGTACTTC. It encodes CASSDSAGGVETQYF.

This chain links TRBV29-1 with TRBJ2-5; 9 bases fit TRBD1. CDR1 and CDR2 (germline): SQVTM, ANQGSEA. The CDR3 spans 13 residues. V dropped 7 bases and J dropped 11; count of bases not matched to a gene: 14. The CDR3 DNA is TGCAGCGGGGGGACAGGGTCGAGAAATGAGCAGTACTTC. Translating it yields CSGGTGSRNEQYF. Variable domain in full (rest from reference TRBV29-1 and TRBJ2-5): SAVISQKPSRDICQRGTSLTIQCQVDSQVTMMFWYRQQPGQSLTLIATANQGSEATYESGFVIDKFPISRPNLTFSTLTVSNMSPEDSSIYLCSGGTGSRNEQYFGPGTRLLVL.